The source of this T cell receptor (beta chain) is a study of blood T cell repertoires in COVID-19. The germline CDR1 and CDR2 sequences are MNHNY and SVGAGI (reference sequence). With V trimmed by 6 bases and J by 2 bases, 7 bases remained unmatched. The CDR3 loop spans 15 amino acids. TCRdb's table, derived via immunoSEQ multiplex PCR, lists solely in-frame clones and lacks some. The table includes around 190,000 clones, over 75% detected once. Seattle's enrolled individuals joined amid active infection and were then monitored longitudinally. The sequence was collected from a man in his fifties or sixties with COVID-19, enrolled during active disease. The sequenced material came from peripheral blood. The rearrangement links TRBV6-6 to TRBJ2-5; 9 bases match TRBD2. The CDR3, as DNA: TGTGCCAGCAGCCTTGGACTAGCGCGGCAAGAGACCCAGTACTTC. This translates into CASSLGLARQETQYF.